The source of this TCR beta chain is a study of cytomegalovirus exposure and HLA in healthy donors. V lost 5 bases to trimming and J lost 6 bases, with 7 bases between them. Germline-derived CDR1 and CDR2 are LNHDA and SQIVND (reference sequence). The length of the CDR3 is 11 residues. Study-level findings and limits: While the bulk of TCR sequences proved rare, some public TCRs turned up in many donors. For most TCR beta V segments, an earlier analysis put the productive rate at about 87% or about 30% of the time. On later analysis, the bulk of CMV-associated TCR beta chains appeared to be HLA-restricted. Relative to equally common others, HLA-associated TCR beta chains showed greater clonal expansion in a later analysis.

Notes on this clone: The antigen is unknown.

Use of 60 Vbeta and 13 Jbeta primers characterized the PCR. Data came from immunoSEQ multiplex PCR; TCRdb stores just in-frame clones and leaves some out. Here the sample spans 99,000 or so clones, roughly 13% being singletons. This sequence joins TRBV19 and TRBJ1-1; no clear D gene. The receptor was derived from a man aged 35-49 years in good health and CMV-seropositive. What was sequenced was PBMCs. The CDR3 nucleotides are TGTGCCAGTAGTCGGGTGCCTGAAGCTTTCTTT. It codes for CASSRVPEAFF.